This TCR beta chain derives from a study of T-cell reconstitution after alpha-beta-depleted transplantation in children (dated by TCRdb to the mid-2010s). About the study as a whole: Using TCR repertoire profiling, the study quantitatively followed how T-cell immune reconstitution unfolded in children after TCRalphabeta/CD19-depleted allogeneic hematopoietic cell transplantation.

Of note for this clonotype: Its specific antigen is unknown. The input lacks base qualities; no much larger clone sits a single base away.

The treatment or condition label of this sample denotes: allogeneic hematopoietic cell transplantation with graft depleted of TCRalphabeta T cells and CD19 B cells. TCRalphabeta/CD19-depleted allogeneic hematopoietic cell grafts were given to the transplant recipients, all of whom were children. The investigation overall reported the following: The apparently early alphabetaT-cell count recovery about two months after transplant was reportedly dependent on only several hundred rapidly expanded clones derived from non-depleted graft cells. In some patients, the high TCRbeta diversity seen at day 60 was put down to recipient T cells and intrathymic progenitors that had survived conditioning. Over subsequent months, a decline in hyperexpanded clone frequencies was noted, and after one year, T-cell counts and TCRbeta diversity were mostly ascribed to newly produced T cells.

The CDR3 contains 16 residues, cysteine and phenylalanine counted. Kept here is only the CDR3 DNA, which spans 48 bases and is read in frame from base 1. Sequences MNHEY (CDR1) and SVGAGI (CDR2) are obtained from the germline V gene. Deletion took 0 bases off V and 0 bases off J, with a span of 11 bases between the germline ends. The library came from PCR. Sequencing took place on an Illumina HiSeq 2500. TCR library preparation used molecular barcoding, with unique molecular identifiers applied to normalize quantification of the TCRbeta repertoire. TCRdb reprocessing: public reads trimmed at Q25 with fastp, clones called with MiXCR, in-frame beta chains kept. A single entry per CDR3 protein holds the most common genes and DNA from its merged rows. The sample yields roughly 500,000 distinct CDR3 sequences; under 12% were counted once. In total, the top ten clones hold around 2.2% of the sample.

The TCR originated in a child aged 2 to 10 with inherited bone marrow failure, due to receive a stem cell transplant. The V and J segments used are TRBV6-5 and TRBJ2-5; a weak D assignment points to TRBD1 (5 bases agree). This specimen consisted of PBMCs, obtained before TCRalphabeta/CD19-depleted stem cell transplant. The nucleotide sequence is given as TGTGCCAGCAGTTACTCGGACACCAGTAACCAAGAGACCCAGTACTTC. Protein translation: CASSYSDTSNQETQYF.